This T cell receptor (beta chain) is drawn from a study of T cells after yellow fever vaccination. Whole-study findings and limits: Overlap between CD4 and CD8 compartments was detected for a small share of clonotypes. Researchers report a weaker secondary response that nonetheless peaked faster, day 5 versus 15. Reappearing after the booster were most of the clones from primary vaccination (96% CD4, around 90% CD8).

Template-switching 5'RACE yielded the TCR cDNA; a universal primer site and UMIs were added in the process. From the 5' RACE reads, TCRdb called clonotypes with MiXCR, one entry per CDR3 protein. The sample has 600,000 to 750,000 distinct CDR3 sequences, 12% seen once. This clonotype has just a few counts. Its antigen is still unknown. The V gene end was trimmed by 4 bases and the J gene end by 3 bases; junction bases not matched to a gene: 8. The germline CDR1 and CDR2 sequences are SGHNT and YYREEE (reference sequence). This CDR3 is 16 amino acids long. V gene TRBV5-4 combines with J gene TRBJ2-1; TRBD1 matches 9 bases. This receptor was obtained from a man under 40 who received the YFV17D yellow fever vaccine. Sequenced here: PBMCs, sampled on the day of the yellow fever booster vaccination. CDR3 protein: CASSIGTGLSYNEQFF. CDR3 in DNA: TGTGCCAGCAGCATCGGGACAGGGCTTAGCTACAATGAGCAGTTCTTC.